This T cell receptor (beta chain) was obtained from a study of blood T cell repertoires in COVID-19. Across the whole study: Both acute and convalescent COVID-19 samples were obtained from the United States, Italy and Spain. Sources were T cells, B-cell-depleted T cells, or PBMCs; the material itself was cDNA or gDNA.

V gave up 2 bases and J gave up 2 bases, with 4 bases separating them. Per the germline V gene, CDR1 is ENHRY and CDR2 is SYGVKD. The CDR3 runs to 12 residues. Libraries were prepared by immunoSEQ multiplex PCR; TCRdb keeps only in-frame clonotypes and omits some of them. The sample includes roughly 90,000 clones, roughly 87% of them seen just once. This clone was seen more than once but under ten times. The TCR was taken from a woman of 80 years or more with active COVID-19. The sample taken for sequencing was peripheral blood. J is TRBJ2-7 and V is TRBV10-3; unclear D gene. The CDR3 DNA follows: TGTGCCATCAGTGAGAACACCTACGAGCAGTACTTC. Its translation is CAISENTYEQYF.